The text below deals with one T cell receptor beta chain. Its antigen remains unidentified. The junction differs from germline at one of its ends, possibly a read error. This sample is drawn from a study of tumor-infiltrating lymphocytes in primary liver carcinoma. The overall study: Tumors, staged T1-T3 N0M0, spanned about 4.2 to 11 cm.

The authors made TCR beta cDNA from roughly 480 ng total RNA with a constant-region primer. Libraries covering TCR beta were generated through three nested multiplex PCR rounds (using a slightly modified ARM-PCR). A single record per CDR3 protein comes from TCRdb applying MiXCR to the multiplex PCR reads. This sample has roughly 55,000 distinct CDR3 sequences, with 70% to 85% found just once. From unsorted bulk tissue weighing about 17-30 mg, DNA and RNA were co-extracted. The cohort consisted of patients whose primary liver carcinoma was surgically resected. Findings of the study overall: Overlap between tumor regions exceeded overlap of tumor with adjacent tissue or blood. Only about 8-25% of top clones were detected in all five tumor regions.

This sequence originates from a man in his forties with primary liver carcinoma and hepatitis B virus infection. Input material: liver tumor tissue from sampling region 2. Regarding subset: tumor region T2, inferior pole.

The CDR3 nucleotides read TGTGTCAGCAGCGCGCCAGGAGACAGTTCCTACAATGAGCAGTTCTTC. Its translation: CVSSAPGDSSYNEQFF. The chain couples TRBV14 to TRBJ2-1; TRBD1 might be the D (5 bases). CDR3 size: 16 residues. Germline CDR1 SGHDN, CDR2 FVKESK.